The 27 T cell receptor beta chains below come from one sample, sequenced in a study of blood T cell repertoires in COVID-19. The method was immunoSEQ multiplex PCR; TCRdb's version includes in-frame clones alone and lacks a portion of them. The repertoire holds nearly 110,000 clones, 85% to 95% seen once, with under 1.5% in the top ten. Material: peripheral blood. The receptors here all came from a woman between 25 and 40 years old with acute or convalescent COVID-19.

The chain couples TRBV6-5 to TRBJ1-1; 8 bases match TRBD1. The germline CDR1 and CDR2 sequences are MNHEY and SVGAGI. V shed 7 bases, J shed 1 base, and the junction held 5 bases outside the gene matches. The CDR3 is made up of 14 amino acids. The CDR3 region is CASILGTGNTEAFF. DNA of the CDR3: TGTGCCAGCATATTAGGGACAGGGAACACTGAAGCTTTCTTT.

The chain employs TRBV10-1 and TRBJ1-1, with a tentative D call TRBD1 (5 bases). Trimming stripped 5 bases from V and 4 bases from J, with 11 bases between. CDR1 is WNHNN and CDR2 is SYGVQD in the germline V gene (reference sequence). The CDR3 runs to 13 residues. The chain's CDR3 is CASSQSRGTEAFF. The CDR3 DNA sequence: TGCGCCAGCAGTCAAAGTAGGGGCACTGAAGCTTTCTTT.

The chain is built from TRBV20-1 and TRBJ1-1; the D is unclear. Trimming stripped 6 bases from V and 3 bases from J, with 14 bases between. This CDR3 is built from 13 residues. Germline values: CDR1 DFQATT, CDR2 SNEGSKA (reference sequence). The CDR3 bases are TGCAGTGCCAGTACGGGGTGGGACACTGAAGCTTTCTTT. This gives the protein CSASTGWDTEAFF.

The CDR3 is CASSETGPNEQFF. CDR3 in DNA: TGTGCCAGCAGCGAGACAGGGCCTAATGAGCAGTTCTTC. The chain has TRBV7-7 and TRBJ2-1, with 7 bases aligning to TRBD1. The CDR3 runs to 13 residues. The germline V gene encodes CDR1 SSHAT and CDR2 FNYEAQ (reference sequence). J gave up 7 bases and V 5 bases, and 5 bases lay outside the gene matches.

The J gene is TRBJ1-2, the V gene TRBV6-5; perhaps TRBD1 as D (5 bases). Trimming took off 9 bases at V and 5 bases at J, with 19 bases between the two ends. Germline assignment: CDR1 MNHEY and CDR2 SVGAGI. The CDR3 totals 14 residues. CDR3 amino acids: CASKLAGWKYGYTF. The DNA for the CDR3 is TGTGCCAGTAAACTGGCAGGGTGGAAGTATGGCTACACCTTC.

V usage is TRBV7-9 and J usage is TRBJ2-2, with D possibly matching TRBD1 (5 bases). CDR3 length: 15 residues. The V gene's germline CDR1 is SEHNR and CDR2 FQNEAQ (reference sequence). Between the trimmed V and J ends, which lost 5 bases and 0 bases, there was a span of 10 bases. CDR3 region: CASSPTGANTGELFF. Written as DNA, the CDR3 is TGTGCCAGCAGCCCCACAGGCGCGAACACCGGGGAGCTGTTTTTT.

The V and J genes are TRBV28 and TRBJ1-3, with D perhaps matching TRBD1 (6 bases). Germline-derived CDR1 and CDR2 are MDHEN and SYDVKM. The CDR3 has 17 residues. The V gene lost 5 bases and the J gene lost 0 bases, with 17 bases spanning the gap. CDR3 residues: CASSTLRDTRSGNTIYF. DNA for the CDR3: TGTGCCAGCAGTACCCTCCGGGACACTCGCTCTGGAAACACCATATATTTT.

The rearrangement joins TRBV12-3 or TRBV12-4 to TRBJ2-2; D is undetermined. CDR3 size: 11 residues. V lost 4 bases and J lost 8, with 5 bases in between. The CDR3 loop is CASSSLGELFF. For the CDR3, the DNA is TGTGCCAGCAGTTCCCTAGGGGAGCTGTTTTTT.

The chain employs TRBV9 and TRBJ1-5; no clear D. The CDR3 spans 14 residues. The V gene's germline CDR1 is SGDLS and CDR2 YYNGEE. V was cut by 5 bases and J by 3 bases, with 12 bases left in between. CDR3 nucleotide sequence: TGTGCCAGCAGTGAGGGAGGAGTCAATCAGCCCCAGCATTTT. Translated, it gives CASSEGGVNQPQHF.

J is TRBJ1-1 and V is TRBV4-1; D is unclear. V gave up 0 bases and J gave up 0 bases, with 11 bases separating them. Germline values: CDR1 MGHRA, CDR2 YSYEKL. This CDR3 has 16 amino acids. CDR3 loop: CASSQDEARLNTEAFF. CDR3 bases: TGCGCCAGCAGCCAAGATGAGGCCCGATTGAACACTGAAGCTTTCTTT.

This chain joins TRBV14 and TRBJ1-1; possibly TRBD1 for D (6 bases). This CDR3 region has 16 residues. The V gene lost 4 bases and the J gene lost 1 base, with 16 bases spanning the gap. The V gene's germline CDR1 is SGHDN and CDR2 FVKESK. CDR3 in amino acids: CASSLPGHPRNTEAFF. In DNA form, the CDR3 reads TGTGCCAGCAGCCTCCCGGGACATCCGCGGAACACTGAAGCTTTCTTT. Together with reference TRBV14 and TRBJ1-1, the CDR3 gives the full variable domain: EAGVTQFPSHSVIEKGQTVTLRCDPISGHDNLYWYRRVMGKEIKFLLHFVKESKQDESGMPNNRFLAERTGGTYSTLKVQPAELEDSGVYFCASSLPGHPRNTEAFFGQGTRLTVV.

Here the CDR3 DNA reads TGTGCCACCAGCGTTGACAGAAGTAACTATGGCTACACCTTC. Its protein is CATSVDRSNYGYTF. The chain links TRBV15 to TRBJ1-2, with a tentative D call TRBD1 (5 bases). CDR3 length equals 14 residues. Trimming shortened V by 5 bases and J by 1 base, and 11 bases separated the two germline ends. CDR1 and CDR2 (germline): LNHNV, YYDKDF (reference sequence).

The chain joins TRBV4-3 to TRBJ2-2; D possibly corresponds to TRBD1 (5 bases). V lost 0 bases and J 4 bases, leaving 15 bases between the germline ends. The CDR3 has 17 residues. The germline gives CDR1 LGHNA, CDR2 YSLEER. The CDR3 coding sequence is TGCGCCAGCAGCCAAGATACGTCAGGGTGGACCACCGGGGAGCTGTTTTTT. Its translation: CASSQDTSGWTTGELFF.

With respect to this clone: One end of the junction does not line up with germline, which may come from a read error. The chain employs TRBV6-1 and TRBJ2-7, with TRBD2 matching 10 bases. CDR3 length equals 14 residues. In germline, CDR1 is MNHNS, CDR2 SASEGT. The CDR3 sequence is CASREAGGSPFWYF. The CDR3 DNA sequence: TGTGCCAGCAGAGAAGCGGGAGGGTCCCCTTTTTGGTACTTC.

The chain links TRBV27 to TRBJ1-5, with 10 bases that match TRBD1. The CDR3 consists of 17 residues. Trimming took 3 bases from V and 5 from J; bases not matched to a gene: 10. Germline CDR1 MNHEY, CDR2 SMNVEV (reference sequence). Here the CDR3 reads CASSFGKDRGIHQPQHF. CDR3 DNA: TGTGCCAGCAGTTTCGGCAAGGACAGGGGGATCCATCAGCCCCAGCATTTT.

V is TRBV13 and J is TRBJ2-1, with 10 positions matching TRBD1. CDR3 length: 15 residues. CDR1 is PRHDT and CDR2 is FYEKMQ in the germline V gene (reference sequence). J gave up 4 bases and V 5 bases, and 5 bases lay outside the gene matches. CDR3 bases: TGTGCCAGCAGCGACAGGGGGCAGGGATACAATGAGCAGTTCTTC. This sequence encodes CASSDRGQGYNEQFF.

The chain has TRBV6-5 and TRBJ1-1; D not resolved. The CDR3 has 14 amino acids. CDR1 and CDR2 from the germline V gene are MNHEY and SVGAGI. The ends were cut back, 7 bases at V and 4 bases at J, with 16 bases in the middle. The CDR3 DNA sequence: TGTGCCAGCATAAGTACCGCCTCGGTCACTGAAGCTTTCTTT. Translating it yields CASISTASVTEAFF.

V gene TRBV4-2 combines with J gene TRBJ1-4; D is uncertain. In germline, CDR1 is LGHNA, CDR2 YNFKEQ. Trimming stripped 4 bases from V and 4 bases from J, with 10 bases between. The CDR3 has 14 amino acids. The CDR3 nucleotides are TGTGCCAGCAGCCCCCCAAGCTATAATGAAAAACTGTTTTTT. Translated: CASSPPSYNEKLFF.

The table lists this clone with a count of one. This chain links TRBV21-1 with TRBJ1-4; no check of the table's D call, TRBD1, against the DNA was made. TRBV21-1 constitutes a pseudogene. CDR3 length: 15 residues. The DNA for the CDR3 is TGTGCCAGCAGCTTCCTCCGGACATGGGATGAAAAACTGTTTTTT. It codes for CASSFLRTWDEKLFF.

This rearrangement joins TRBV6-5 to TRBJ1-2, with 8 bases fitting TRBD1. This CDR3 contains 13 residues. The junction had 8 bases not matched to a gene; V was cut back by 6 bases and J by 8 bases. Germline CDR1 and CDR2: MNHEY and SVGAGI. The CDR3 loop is CASREQGAGGYTF. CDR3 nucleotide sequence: TGTGCCAGCAGGGAGCAGGGGGCAGGCGGCTACACCTTC.

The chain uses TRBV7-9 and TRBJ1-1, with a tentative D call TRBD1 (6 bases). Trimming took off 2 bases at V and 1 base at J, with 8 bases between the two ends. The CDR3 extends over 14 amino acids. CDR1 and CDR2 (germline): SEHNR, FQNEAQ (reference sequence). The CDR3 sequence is CASSLQGQNTEAFF. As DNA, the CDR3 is TGTGCCAGCAGCTTACAGGGACAGAACACTGAAGCTTTCTTT.

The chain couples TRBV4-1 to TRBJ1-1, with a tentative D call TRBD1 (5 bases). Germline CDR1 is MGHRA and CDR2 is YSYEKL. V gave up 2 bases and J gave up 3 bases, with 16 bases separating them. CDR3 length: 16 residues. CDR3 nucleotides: TGCGCCAGCAGCCAACCGTCGGCAGGGAGGTACACTGAAGCTTTCTTT. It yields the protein CASSQPSAGRYTEAFF.

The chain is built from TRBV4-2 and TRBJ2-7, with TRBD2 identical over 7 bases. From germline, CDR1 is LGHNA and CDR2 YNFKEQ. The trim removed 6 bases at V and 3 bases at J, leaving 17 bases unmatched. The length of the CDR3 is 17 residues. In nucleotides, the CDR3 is TGTGCCAGCAGTCGAACCTCTCAAGCGGGACCCAACTACGAGCAGTACTTC. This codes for CASSRTSQAGPNYEQYF.

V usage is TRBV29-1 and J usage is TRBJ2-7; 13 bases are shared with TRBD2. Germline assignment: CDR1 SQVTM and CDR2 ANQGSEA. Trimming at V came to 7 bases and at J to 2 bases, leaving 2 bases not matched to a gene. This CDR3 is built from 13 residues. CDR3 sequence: CSAGLAGAYEQYF. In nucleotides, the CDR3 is TGCAGCGCCGGACTAGCGGGGGCCTACGAGCAGTACTTC.

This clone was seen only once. CDR3 region: CASSQRGAGEKLFF. CDR3 in DNA: TGTGCCAGCAGCCAAAGGGGCGCGGGGGAAAAACTGTTTTTT. This chain joins TRBV3-1 (or the pseudogene TRBV3-2) and TRBJ1-4, with D perhaps matching TRBD1 (5 bases). Per the germline V gene, CDR1 is LGHDT and CDR2 is YNNKEL (reference sequence). The CDR3 spans 14 residues. The V gene lost 2 bases and the J gene lost 8 bases, with 12 bases spanning the gap.

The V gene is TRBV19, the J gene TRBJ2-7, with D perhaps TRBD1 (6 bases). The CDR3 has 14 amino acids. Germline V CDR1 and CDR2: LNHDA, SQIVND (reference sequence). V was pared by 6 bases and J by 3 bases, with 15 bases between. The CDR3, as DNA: TGTGCCAGTAGCCGACTCGGACAGCACTACGAGCAGTACTTC. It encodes CASSRLGQHYEQYF.

The CDR3 DNA follows: TGTGCCAGCAGCTTCGCGGGTGGAAATGAGCAGTTCTTC. Protein sequence: CASSFAGGNEQFF. V usage is TRBV7-9 and J usage is TRBJ2-1; TRBD2 might be the D (5 bases). Germline V gene data show CDR1 as SEHNR and CDR2 as FQNEAQ (reference sequence). This CDR3 has 13 amino acids. Trimming left V 3 bases short and J 7 bases short, with 10 bases between.